The next 2 T cell receptor beta chains were all read from a single sample in a study of hypomethylating agent response in myelodysplastic syndrome. Assay used: immunoSEQ multiplex PCR; TCRdb lists only in-frame clones, some missing. Of approximately 2,200 clones detected, around 80% appear once; the ten largest clones hold 25% to 35%. The sample here was bone marrow, taken before or after starting hypomethylating agent treatment for myelodysplastic syndrome (not recorded which). These receptors all come from a human donor with myelodysplastic syndrome.

This clone was counted a few times. This chain joins TRBV11-2 and TRBJ2-7, with 10 bases matching TRBD1. Germline V CDR1 and CDR2: SGHAT, FQNNGV. V trimming: 5 bases; J trimming: 4 bases; junction bases outside the gene matches: 5. This CDR3 comprises 14 residues. The CDR3 is CASSGQGVSYEQYF. Written as DNA, the CDR3 is TGTGCCAGCAGCGGACAGGGGGTTTCGTACGAGCAGTACTTC. The entire variable domain, with the rest obtained from reference TRBV11-2 and TRBJ2-7, is as follows: EAGVAQSPRYKIIEKRQSVAFWCNPISGHATLYWYQQILGQGPKLLIQFQNNGVVDDSQLPKDRFSAERLKGVDSTLKIQPAKLEDSAVYLCASSGQGVSYEQYFGPGTRLTVT.

This chain uses TRBV5-6 with TRBJ1-4; 7 positions match TRBD1. The CDR3 is made up of 16 amino acids. With V trimmed by 4 bases and J by 7 bases, 13 bases remained unmatched. Germline V gene lookup returns CDR1 SGHDT and CDR2 YYEEEE. The CDR3 coding sequence is TGTGCCAGCAGCATGGGGGTTGGGACAGACGGTGAAAAACTGTTTTTT. Translating it yields CASSMGVGTDGEKLFF.